The next 22 T cell receptor beta chains were all read from a single sample in a study of cytomegalovirus exposure and HLA in healthy donors. PCR was performed using 60 Vbeta and 13 Jbeta primers. TCRdb's table, derived via immunoSEQ multiplex PCR, lists solely in-frame clones and lacks some. The sample carries about 110,000 clones, approximately 83% recorded once. Sequences were obtained from PBMCs. The receptors stem from a man aged 35 to 55 in good health and CMV-seronegative.

This chain joins TRBV9 and TRBJ2-3; 7 nucleotides match TRBD2. Losses at the gene ends were 2 bases for V and 2 bases for J; bases not matched to a gene: 11. This CDR3 region has 17 residues. Germline V gives CDR1 SGDLS, CDR2 YYNGEE. The CDR3 DNA follows: TGTGCCAGCAGCGTGGACACTCCGGGGGGAGTCACAGATACGCAGTATTTT. Its translation is CASSVDTPGGVTDTQYF.

This chain connects TRBV5-6 to TRBJ1-6; TRBD1 might be the D (6 bases). Trimming shortened V by 2 bases and J by 7 bases, and 13 bases separated the two germline ends. The CDR3 covers 15 residues. The germline gives CDR1 SGHDT, CDR2 YYEEEE. The CDR3 DNA reads as TGTGCCAGCAGCTTCAGGACAGCCATGAATTCACCCCTCCACTTT. Encoded protein: CASSFRTAMNSPLHF.

The chain couples TRBV19 to TRBJ1-1, with TRBD1 matching 7 bases. This CDR3 spans 13 amino acids. Trimming removed 6 bases from V and 0 bases from J; junction bases left unmatched: 1. The germline V gene has CDR1 LNHDA and CDR2 SQIVND (reference sequence). Written as DNA, the CDR3 is TGTGCCAGTAGACAGGGGATGAACACTGAAGCTTTCTTT. It yields the protein CASRQGMNTEAFF.

This clone was observed a single time. The CDR3 DNA reads as TGTGCCAGTAGTTACCCTGGGACACTGAACACTGAAGCTTTCTTT. Residues: CASSYPGTLNTEAFF. The chain carries TRBV19 and TRBJ1-1; D may be TRBD1 (6 bases). The CDR3 is 15 residues long. V was shortened by 5 bases and J by 0 bases, with 13 bases between the two germline ends. The V gene's germline CDR1 is LNHDA and CDR2 SQIVND (reference sequence). Full variable domain (outside the CDR3, taken from reference TRBV19 and TRBJ1-1): DGGITQSPKYLFRKEGQNVTLSCEQNLNHDAMYWYRQDPGQGLRLIYYSQIVNDFQKGDIAEGYSVSREKKESFPLTVTSAQKNPTAFYLCASSYPGTLNTEAFFGQGTRLTVV.

This clone appeared a single time. V gene TRBV2 combines with J gene TRBJ2-3, with D maybe TRBD2 (5 bases). The germline V gene has CDR1 SNHLY and CDR2 FYNNEI. The CDR3 extends over 12 amino acids. Trimming stripped 6 bases from V and 4 bases from J, with 8 bases between. This CDR3 is CASRAGPDTQYF. The CDR3 DNA follows: TGTGCCAGCAGGGCGGGCCCAGATACGCAGTATTTT.

The chain recombines TRBV16 with TRBJ1-2, with 7 positions matching TRBD1. This CDR3 is built from 15 residues. Germline CDR1 and CDR2: KGHSY and FQNENV. The V and J ends lost 4 bases and 7 bases, in that order; junction bases with no gene match: 12. In nucleotides, the CDR3 is TGTGCCAGCAGCCCATTTACAGGGGAAGTTGGTGGCTACACCTTC. This translates into CASSPFTGEVGGYTF.

The chain recombines TRBV18 with TRBJ2-4; TRBD1 matches 7 bases. Losses at the gene ends were 5 bases for V and 7 bases for J; bases not matched to a gene: 8. Per the germline V gene, CDR1 is KGHSH and CDR2 is LQKENI. CDR3 size: 14 residues. The CDR3 bases are TGTGCCAGCTCAGAAGCTACACAGGGGAACATTCAGTACTTC. Translating it yields CASSEATQGNIQYF.

The gene calls are TRBV7-9 and TRBJ1-2; tentative D call: TRBD1 (5 bases). Germline values: CDR1 SEHNR, CDR2 FQNEAQ (reference sequence). V lost 0 bases, J lost 7 bases, and 12 bases lay in between. CDR3 length: 14 residues. CDR3 amino acids: CASSLARGFGGYTF. CDR3 DNA sequence: TGTGCCAGCAGCTTAGCAAGGGGTTTCGGTGGCTACACCTTC.

The chain recombines TRBV12-5 with TRBJ2-3; tentatively, D is TRBD2 (7 bases). V lost 5 bases and J lost 4, with 19 bases in between. This CDR3 region has 16 residues. Germline V gene lookup returns CDR1 LGHNT and CDR2 FRNRAP. The CDR3 bases are TGTGCTAGTGGTCCTGGCGGGGGCAGGGGAGCAGATACGCAGTATTTT. Its translation: CASGPGGGRGADTQYF.

The V gene is TRBV7-9, the J gene TRBJ1-1, with 10 positions matching TRBD1. Losses at the gene ends were 6 bases for V and 3 bases for J; bases not matched to a gene: 1. Germline-derived CDR1 and CDR2 are SEHNR and FQNEAQ (reference sequence). The CDR3 covers 13 residues. The CDR3 here is CASRGQGDTEAFF. Written as DNA, the CDR3 is TGTGCCAGCAGAGGACAGGGGGACACTGAAGCTTTCTTT.

The rearrangement links TRBV5-1 to TRBJ2-1; TRBD2 matches 8 bases. The junction had 5 bases not matched to a gene; V was cut back by 0 bases and J by 12 bases. Germline CDR1 SGHRS, CDR2 YFSETQ. This CDR3 is built from 13 residues. CDR3 DNA sequence: TGCGCCAGCAGCTTGGCGATAGCGGGGTCGCAGTTCTTC. Amino acid sequence: CASSLAIAGSQFF.

The chain joins TRBV7-8 to TRBJ1-2; 7 nucleotides match TRBD1. The CDR3 consists of 17 residues. Trimming took 1 base from V and 4 from J; bases not matched to a gene: 12. Per germline, CDR1 SGHVS and CDR2 FQNEAQ. CDR3 sequence: CASSLVVPTGSSYGYTF. Written as DNA, the CDR3 is TGTGCCAGCAGCTTAGTGGTACCGACAGGGTCAAGCTATGGCTACACCTTC.

This chain links TRBV30 with TRBJ2-7; a weak D match, TRBD1 (5 bases). This CDR3 contains 11 residues. Germline V gene sequence: CDR1 GTSNPN, CDR2 SVGIG (reference sequence). The germline V and J ends were trimmed by 5 bases and 6 bases, with 11 bases remaining between them. CDR3: CAWQQATEQYF. CDR3 in DNA: TGTGCCTGGCAACAGGCGACCGAGCAGTACTTC.

The chain uses TRBV18 and TRBJ1-2; 9 nucleotides agree with TRBD1. CDR1 and CDR2 (germline): KGHSH, LQKENI. The CDR3 sequence is 14 residues long. The ends lost 1 base at V and 5 bases at J; junction bases unmatched: 2. CDR3 sequence reads: CASSPRDRDYGYTF. The CDR3 bases are TGTGCCAGCTCACCACGGGACAGGGATTATGGCTACACCTTC. The full variable domain, with the rest looked up from reference TRBV18 and TRBJ1-2, is NAGVMQNPRHLVRRRGQEARLRCSPMKGHSHVYWYRQLPEEGLKFMVYLQKENIIDESGMPKERFSAEFPKEGPSILRIQQVVRGDSAAYFCASSPRDRDYGYTFGSGTRLTVV.

This clone appeared once. The chain uses TRBV6-4 and TRBJ2-3; a weak D match, TRBD2 (6 bases). This CDR3 is built from 13 residues. The germline V gene has CDR1 MRHNA and CDR2 SNTAGT. V lost 3 bases and J lost 5, with 9 bases in between. CDR3: CASSERGGDTQYF. The DNA for the CDR3 is TGTGCCAGCAGTGAGCGGGGAGGAGATACGCAGTATTTT.

The count of this clone is one. The rearrangement links TRBV28 to TRBJ1-2; 9 bases line up with TRBD1. Germline V gene sequence: CDR1 MDHEN, CDR2 SYDVKM. With 6 bases clipped from V and 0 bases from J, the junction kept 5 bases outside the gene matches. This CDR3 has 15 amino acids. The CDR3 coding sequence is TGTGCCAGCAGGACAGGGGGAAAGTCTAACTATGGCTACACCTTC. Protein sequence: CASRTGGKSNYGYTF.

The rearrangement uses TRBV6-5 and TRBJ1-4, with 7 bases identical to TRBD1. V lost 11 bases to trimming and J lost 3 bases; unmatched junction nucleotides: 6. The CDR3 has 13 amino acids. Germline CDR1 reads MNHEY; CDR2 reads SVGAGI. CDR3 protein: CAVRDRPNEKLFF. The CDR3 DNA reads as TGTGCCGTTAGGGACAGACCTAATGAAAAACTGTTTTTT.

The J gene is TRBJ1-2, the V gene TRBV6-5, with D unresolved. Trimming left V 6 bases short and J 6 bases short, with 14 bases between. This CDR3 region has 13 residues. CDR1 is MNHEY, CDR2 SVGAGI, per germline. The DNA for the CDR3 is TGTGCCAGCAGGCCCGCGTCGATTCATGGCTACACCTTC. Translation gives CASRPASIHGYTF.

This clone was found once. The chain links TRBV18 to TRBJ2-7; D ambiguous. Looked up from germline, CDR1 is KGHSH and CDR2 is LQKENI. The CDR3 length is 12 residues. V was cut by 4 bases and J by 6 bases, with 10 bases left in between. The CDR3 loop is CASSQQDSEQYF. The CDR3 DNA follows: TGTGCCAGCTCACAGCAGGATTCCGAGCAGTACTTC.

This clone was detected only once. V and J are TRBV28 and TRBJ1-1, with D hard to call. CDR3 length: 13 residues. Germline V gives CDR1 MDHEN, CDR2 SYDVKM. V gave up 6 bases and J gave up 6 bases, with 14 bases separating them. CDR3 loop: CASRMGSSPEAFF. The CDR3 DNA reads as TGTGCCAGCAGGATGGGTTCTAGCCCTGAAGCTTTCTTT.

The rearrangement links TRBV6-5 to TRBJ1-6, with D possibly being TRBD1 (6 bases). V was cut by 3 bases and J by 7 bases, with 16 bases left in between. The length of the CDR3 is 16 residues. Germline V gives CDR1 MNHEY, CDR2 SVGAGI. CDR3 DNA sequence: TGTGCCAGCAGTTATCGGGGGGCGCTTGTAAATTCACCCCTCCACTTT. Its translation is CASSYRGALVNSPLHF.

This chain links TRBV18 with TRBJ1-3; D not resolved. From germline, CDR1 is KGHSH and CDR2 LQKENI. This CDR3 comprises 14 residues. The ends were cut back, 4 bases at V and 0 bases at J, with 7 bases in the middle. The CDR3 DNA reads TGTGCCAGCTCACAAGAGAGCTCTGGAAACACCATATATTTT. Its translation: CASSQESSGNTIYF.